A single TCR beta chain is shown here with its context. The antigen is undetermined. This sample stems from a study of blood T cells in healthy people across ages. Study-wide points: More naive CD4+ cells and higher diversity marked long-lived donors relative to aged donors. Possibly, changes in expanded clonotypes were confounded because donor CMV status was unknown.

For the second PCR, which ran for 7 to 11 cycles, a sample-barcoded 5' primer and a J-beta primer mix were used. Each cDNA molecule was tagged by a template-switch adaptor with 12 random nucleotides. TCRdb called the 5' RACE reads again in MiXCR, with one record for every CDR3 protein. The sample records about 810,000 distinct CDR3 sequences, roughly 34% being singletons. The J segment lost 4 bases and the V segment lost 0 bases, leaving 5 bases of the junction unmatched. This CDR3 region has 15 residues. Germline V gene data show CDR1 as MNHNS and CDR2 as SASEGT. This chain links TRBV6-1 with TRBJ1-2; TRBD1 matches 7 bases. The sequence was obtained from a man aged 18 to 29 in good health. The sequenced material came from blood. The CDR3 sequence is CASSEARGRSYGYTF. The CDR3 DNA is TGTGCCAGCAGTGAAGCGAGGGGGCGCAGCTATGGCTACACCTTC.